This T cell receptor (beta chain) was sequenced during a study of shared clonotypes between healthy human individuals. General observations from the study: Generation probability values for non-shared clonotypes were lower than those for clonotypes shared by all four donors.

Generated by immunoSEQ multiplex PCR, the TCRdb table keeps only in-frame clones and is missing some. The table has more than 900,000 clones, around 78% seen once. Worth noting for this clone: Its antigen remains unknown.

Per germline, CDR1 LNHDA and CDR2 SQIVND (reference sequence). Trimming stripped 6 bases from V and 7 bases from J, with 22 bases between. The CDR3 runs 16 residues. The chain is built from TRBV19 and TRBJ1-5; a weak D match, TRBD1 (5 bases). The sample comprised memory CD4+ T cells from PBMCs. Subset specified: CD45RA-negative fraction. The receptor's source is a man between 18 and 35 years old in good health. Some clones in this sample may be carry-over from other donors' samples. The chain's CDR3 is CASSSQPGTRRQPQHF. CDR3 nucleotides: TGTGCCAGTAGCTCTCAACCAGGGACGAGAAGACAGCCCCAGCATTTT.